These T cell receptor beta chains were read from a single sample in a study of identical twins. From the 5' RACE reads, TCRdb called clonotypes with MiXCR, one entry per CDR3 protein. The data hold around 1.7 million distinct CDR3 sequences, with around 29% observed a single time. Sequenced: cord blood. The receptor source for this set is a newborn girl in good health. The CDR3 runs from the conserved cysteine through the conserved F or W. The D gene is left open where the match is weak. Expanded clones are given a class, and other clones once, few, many or no size at all.

abundance: .
d_gene: TRBD2
v_gene: TRBV10-3
j_gene: TRBJ2-7
CDR3nt: TGTGCCATCAGCGAAGGGACTAGCGGGGGGTTTGAGCAGTACTTC
CDR3aa: CAISEGTSGGFEQYF

abundance: .
d_gene: TRBD1
v_gene: TRBV28
j_gene: TRBJ1-1
CDR3nt: TGTGCCAGCAGTTTTATCGGCAGGGGGAGGACTGAAGCTTTCTTT
CDR3aa: CASSFIGRGRTEAFF

abundance: .
d_gene: .
v_gene: TRBV9
j_gene: TRBJ1-2
CDR3nt: TGTGCCAGCAGCGTACTCGACAGGACCAACTATGGCTACACCTTC
CDR3aa: CASSVLDRTNYGYTF

abundance: .
d_gene: .
v_gene: TRBV6-5
j_gene: TRBJ2-1
CDR3nt: TGTGCCAGCAGACCCGACAGAAATTACAATGAGCAGTTCTTC
CDR3aa: CASRPDRNYNEQFF

abundance: .
d_gene: .
v_gene: TRBV14
j_gene: TRBJ1-1
CDR3nt: TGTGCCAGCAGCCAAGGACTACAGGGGAACACTGAAGCTTTCTTT
CDR3aa: CASSQGLQGNTEAFF

abundance: .
d_gene: .
v_gene: TRBV20-1
j_gene: TRBJ2-7
CDR3nt: TGCAGTGCTAGAGATCCCGCCTCCTACGAGCAGTACTTC
CDR3aa: CSARDPASYEQYF

abundance: .
d_gene: .
v_gene: TRBV20-1
j_gene: TRBJ2-5
CDR3nt: TGCAGTGCTAGAGATTTGGAGCGTCAGTCCACCCAGTACTTC
CDR3aa: CSARDLERQSTQYF

abundance: .
d_gene: .
v_gene: TRBV20-1
j_gene: TRBJ1-5
CDR3nt: TGCAGTGCTAGAGTGGGGGGCATTCAGCCCCAGCATTTT
CDR3aa: CSARVGGIQPQHF

abundance: .
d_gene: TRBD2
v_gene: TRBV5-1
j_gene: TRBJ2-5
CDR3nt: TGCGCCAGCAGTTTCGGAATAGCGGGGGTCCAAGAGACCCAGTACTTC
CDR3aa: CASSFGIAGVQETQYF

abundance: once
d_gene: TRBD2
v_gene: TRBV28
j_gene: TRBJ2-3
CDR3nt: TGTGCCAGCAGTTCCCTAGCTAGCGGCCCGGGGTATTTT
CDR3aa: CASSSLASGPGYF

abundance: .
d_gene: .
v_gene: TRBV2
j_gene: TRBJ1-6
CDR3nt: TGTGCCAGCAGTGTTCGACAGAAGAATAATTCACCCCTCCACTTT
CDR3aa: CASSVRQKNNSPLHF

abundance: .
d_gene: .
v_gene: TRBV5-1
j_gene: TRBJ2-7
CDR3nt: TGCGCCAGCAGCTCTAAACCCGACAGCTACGAGCAGTACTTC
CDR3aa: CASSSKPDSYEQYF

abundance: .
d_gene: TRBD2
v_gene: TRBV20-1
j_gene: TRBJ2-3
CDR3nt: TGCAGTGCTAGAGTCCTCGCTCCGGGACTAGCGGTCACAGATACGCAGTATTTT
CDR3aa: CSARVLAPGLAVTDTQYF